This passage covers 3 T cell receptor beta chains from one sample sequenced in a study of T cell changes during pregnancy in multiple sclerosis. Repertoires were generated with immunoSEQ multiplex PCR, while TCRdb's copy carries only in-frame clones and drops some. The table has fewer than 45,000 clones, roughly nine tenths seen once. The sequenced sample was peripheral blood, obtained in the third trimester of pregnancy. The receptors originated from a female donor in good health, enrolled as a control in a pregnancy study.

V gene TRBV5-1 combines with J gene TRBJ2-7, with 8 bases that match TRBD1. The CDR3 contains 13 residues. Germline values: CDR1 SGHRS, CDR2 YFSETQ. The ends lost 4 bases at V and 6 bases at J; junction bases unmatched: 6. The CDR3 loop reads CASSPWTGTEQYF. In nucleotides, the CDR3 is TGCGCCAGCAGCCCATGGACAGGGACCGAGCAGTACTTC.

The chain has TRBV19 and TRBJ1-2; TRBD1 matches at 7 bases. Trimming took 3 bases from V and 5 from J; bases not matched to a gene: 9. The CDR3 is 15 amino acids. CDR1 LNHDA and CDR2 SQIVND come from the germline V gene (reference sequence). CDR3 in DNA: TGTGCCAGTAGTATCCTCCATACAGGGGAGTATGGCTACACCTTC. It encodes CASSILHTGEYGYTF.

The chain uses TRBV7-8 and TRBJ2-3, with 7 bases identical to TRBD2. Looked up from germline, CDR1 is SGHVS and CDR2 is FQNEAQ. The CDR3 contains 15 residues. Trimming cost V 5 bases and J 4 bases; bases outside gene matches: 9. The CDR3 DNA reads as TGTGCCAGCAGCCGTTCACTAGCGCGGGCAGATACGCAGTATTTT. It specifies CASSRSLARADTQYF. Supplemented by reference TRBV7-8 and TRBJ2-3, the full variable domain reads GAGVSQSPRYKVAKRGQDVALRCDPISGHVSLFWYQQALGQGPEFLTYFQNEAQLDKSGLPSDRFFAERPEGSVSTLKIQRTQQEDSAVYLCASSRSLARADTQYFGPGTRLTVL.